This T cell receptor beta chain is drawn from a study of blood T cell repertoires in COVID-19. V was shortened by 3 bases and J by 7 bases, with 3 bases between the two germline ends. Germline V gene sequence: CDR1 SGHAT, CDR2 FQNNGV. The CDR3 extends over 10 amino acids. Authors' data handling: Reference gene primer amplification gave estimated nucleated cell counts. Some clones are missing from TCRdb's copy, which holds only in-frame ones; the method was immunoSEQ multiplex PCR. V and J calls and clone size follow that table, whereas D and trimming were derived from the DNA. The sample contains around 80,000 clones, approximately 80% of which appear only once.

The V and J genes are TRBV11-2 and TRBJ1-1; D uncertain. Specimen: peripheral blood. The clonotype was recovered from a human donor in a cohort sampled during active COVID-19. The CDR3 loop is CASSFLEAFF. The DNA for the CDR3 is TGTGCCAGCAGCTTCCTTGAAGCTTTCTTT.